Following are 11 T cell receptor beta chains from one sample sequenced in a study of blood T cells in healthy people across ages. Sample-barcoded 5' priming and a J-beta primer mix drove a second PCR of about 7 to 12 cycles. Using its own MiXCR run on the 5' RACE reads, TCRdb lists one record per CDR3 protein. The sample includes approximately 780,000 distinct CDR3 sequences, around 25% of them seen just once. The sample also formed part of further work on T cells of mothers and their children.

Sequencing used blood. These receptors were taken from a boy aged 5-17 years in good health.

The DNA for the CDR3 is TGCGCCAGCAGAATCGACAGGGAAGCGATTCAGTACTTC. Residues: CASRIDREAIQYF. The chain uses TRBV5-1 and TRBJ2-4, with 7 positions matching TRBD1. Germline-derived CDR1 and CDR2 are SGHRS and YFSETQ. The V segment lost 5 bases and the J segment 10 bases; nucleotides outside the gene matches: 9. The CDR3 has 13 residues.

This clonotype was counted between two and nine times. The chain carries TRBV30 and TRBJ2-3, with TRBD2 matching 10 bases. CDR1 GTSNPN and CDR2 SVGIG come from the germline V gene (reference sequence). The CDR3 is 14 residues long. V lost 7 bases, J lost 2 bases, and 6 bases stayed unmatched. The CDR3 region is CAYDSGGYTDTQYF. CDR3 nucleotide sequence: TGTGCCTACGATAGCGGGGGGTACACAGATACGCAGTATTTT.

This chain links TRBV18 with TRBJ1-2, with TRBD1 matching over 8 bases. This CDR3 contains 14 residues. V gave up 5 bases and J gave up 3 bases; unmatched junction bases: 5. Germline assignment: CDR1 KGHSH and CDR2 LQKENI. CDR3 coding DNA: TGTGCCAGCTCAACAGACAGGGGCTACTATGGCTACACCTTC. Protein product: CASSTDRGYYGYTF. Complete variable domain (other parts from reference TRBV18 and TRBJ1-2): NAGVMQNPRHLVRRRGQEARLRCSPMKGHSHVYWYRQLPEEGLKFMVYLQKENIIDESGMPKERFSAEFPKEGPSILRIQQVVRGDSAAYFCASSTDRGYYGYTFGSGTRLTVV.

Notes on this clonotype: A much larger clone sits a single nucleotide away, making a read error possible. Written as DNA, the CDR3 is TGTGCCAGCAGTTTTGGACAGCACACTGAAGCTTTCTTT. This encodes CASSFGQHTEAFF. The chain couples TRBV6-5 to TRBJ1-1, with D possibly being TRBD1 (6 bases). Per the germline V gene, CDR1 is MNHEY and CDR2 is SVGAGI. CDR3 length: 13 amino acids. The V end lost 4 bases, the J end lost 3 bases, and 9 bases lay between the germline ends.

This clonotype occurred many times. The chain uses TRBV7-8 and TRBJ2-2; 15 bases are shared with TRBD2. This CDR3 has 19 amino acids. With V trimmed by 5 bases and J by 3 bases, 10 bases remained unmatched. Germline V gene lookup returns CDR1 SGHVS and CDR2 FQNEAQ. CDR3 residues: CASSPRTSGRALDTGELFF. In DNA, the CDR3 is TGTGCCAGCAGCCCGAGGACTAGCGGGAGGGCCCTCGACACCGGGGAGCTGTTTTTT.

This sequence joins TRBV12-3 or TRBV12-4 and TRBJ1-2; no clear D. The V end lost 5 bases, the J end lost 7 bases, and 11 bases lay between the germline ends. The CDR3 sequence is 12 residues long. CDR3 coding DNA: TGTGCCAGCAGTCAACCCCCCAGTGGCTACACCTTC. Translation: CASSQPPSGYTF.

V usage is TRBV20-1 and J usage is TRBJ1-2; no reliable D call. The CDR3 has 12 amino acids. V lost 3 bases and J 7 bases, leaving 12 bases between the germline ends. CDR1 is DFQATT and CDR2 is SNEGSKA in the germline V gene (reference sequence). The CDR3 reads CSASGRSGGYTF. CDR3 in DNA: TGCAGTGCTAGTGGCCGGTCGGGTGGCTACACCTTC.

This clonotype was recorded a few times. Here the CDR3 DNA reads TGCAGTGCTAGATCAGCTCGCACAGATACGCAGTATTTT. This gives the protein CSARSARTDTQYF. The V and J genes are TRBV20-1 and TRBJ2-3, with D unresolved. The ends were cut back, 2 bases at V and 1 base at J, with 7 bases in the middle. CDR1 and CDR2 (germline): DFQATT, SNEGSKA (reference sequence). The CDR3 covers 13 residues.

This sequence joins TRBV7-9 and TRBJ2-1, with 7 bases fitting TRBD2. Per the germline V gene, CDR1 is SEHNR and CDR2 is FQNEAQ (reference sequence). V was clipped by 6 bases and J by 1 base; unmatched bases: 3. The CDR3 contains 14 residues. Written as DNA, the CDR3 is TGTGCCAGCAGGGAAGCGGGGTCCTACAATGAGCAGTTCTTC. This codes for CASREAGSYNEQFF.

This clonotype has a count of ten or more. The CDR3 region is CASRGTGGREKLFF. CDR3 nucleotides: TGTGCCAGCAGGGGGACAGGGGGCCGGGAAAAACTGTTTTTT. The chain carries TRBV6-5 and TRBJ1-4; 12 bases fit TRBD1. V gave up 6 bases and J gave up 8 bases; unmatched junction bases: 4. The CDR3 has 14 residues. Germline values: CDR1 MNHEY, CDR2 SVGAGI.

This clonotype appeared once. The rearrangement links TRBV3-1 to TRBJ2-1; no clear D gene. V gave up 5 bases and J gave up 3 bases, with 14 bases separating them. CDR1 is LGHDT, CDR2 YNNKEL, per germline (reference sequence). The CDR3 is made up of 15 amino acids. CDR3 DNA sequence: TGTGCCAGCAGCGCCCGAGTAAATGGCTACAATGAGCAGTTCTTC. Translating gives CASSARVNGYNEQFF.